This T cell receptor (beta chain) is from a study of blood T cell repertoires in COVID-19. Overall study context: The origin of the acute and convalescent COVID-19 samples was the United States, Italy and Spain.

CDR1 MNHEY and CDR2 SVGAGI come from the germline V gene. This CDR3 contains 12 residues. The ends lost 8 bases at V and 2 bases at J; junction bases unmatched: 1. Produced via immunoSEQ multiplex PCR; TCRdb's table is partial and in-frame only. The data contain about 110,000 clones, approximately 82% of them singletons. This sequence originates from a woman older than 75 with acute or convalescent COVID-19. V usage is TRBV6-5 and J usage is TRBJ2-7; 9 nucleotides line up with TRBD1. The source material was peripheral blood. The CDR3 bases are TGTGCCAGCCGGACAGGGGCCTACGAGCAGTACTTC. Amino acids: CASRTGAYEQYF.